The 16 T cell receptor beta chains in this list originate from one sample, sequenced in a study of somatic mutations in cytotoxic T cells in rheumatoid arthritis. Profiling relied on immunoSEQ multiplex PCR, and the TCRdb table lists in-frame clones only, not all of them. The table lists about 11,000 clones, around 80% of them singletons. The material sequenced was CD8+ T cells sorted from blood. The source of these receptors is an adult with rheumatoid arthritis.

A few counts support this clone. V and J are TRBV2 and TRBJ1-2, with D perhaps TRBD1 (5 bases). CDR1 SNHLY and CDR2 FYNNEI come from the germline V gene. The length of the CDR3 is 13 residues. The V end was cut by 2 bases, the J end by 4 bases, with 8 bases between. CDR3 loop: CASSETGAYGYTF. The CDR3 nucleotides are TGTGCCAGCAGTGAAACCGGGGCCTATGGCTACACCTTC.

The chain joins TRBV27 to TRBJ1-1; D may be TRBD1 (5 bases). There are 16 residues in the CDR3. CDR1 and CDR2 from the germline V gene are MNHEY and SMNVEV (reference sequence). Trimming removed 4 bases from V and 3 bases from J, with 18 bases in between. CDR3 nucleotide sequence: TGTGCCAGCAGTTCCCCGACAGTCACGGGGCACACTGAAGCTTTCTTT. As protein: CASSSPTVTGHTEAFF.

This clone has just one count. The chain carries TRBV7-2 and TRBJ2-7; D possibly matches TRBD1 or TRBD2 (5 bases each). The CDR3 consists of 14 residues. Germline V CDR1 and CDR2: SGHTA, FQGNSA. V dropped 3 bases and J dropped 5 bases, with 14 bases sitting between them. CDR3 sequence (DNA): TGTGCCAGCAGCTTGGACTCAAGGGGCGACGAGCAGTACTTC. Its translation: CASSLDSRGDEQYF.

This clone was recorded a few times. The V and J genes are TRBV18 and TRBJ1-5; D is ambiguous. Per germline, CDR1 KGHSH and CDR2 LQKENI. The V and J ends lost 3 bases and 7 bases respectively, with 7 bases between them. The CDR3 length is 12 residues. The CDR3 bases are TGTGCCAGCTCACCCGCTAGGCAGCCCCAGCATTTT. Translation: CASSPARQPQHF.

The gene calls are TRBV27 and TRBJ2-7; D gene unclear. The CDR3 spans 14 residues. V shed 3 bases and J shed 3 bases, with 12 bases lying between them. Germline-derived CDR1 and CDR2 are MNHEY and SMNVEV (reference sequence). The CDR3 sequence is CASSLTPSHYEQYF. CDR3 DNA: TGTGCCAGCAGTTTGACCCCCAGTCACTACGAGCAGTACTTC.

The rearrangement joins TRBV7-9 to TRBJ2-1, with D hard to call. The CDR3 spans 15 residues. V was trimmed by 3 bases and J by 0 bases, leaving 9 bases between them. The V gene's germline CDR1 is SEHNR and CDR2 FQNEAQ (reference sequence). The CDR3 nucleotides are TGTGCCAGCAGCTTGGACGGTAGCTCCTACAATGAGCAGTTCTTC. Encoded protein: CASSLDGSSYNEQFF.

This chain uses TRBV27 with TRBJ1-4; a possible D gene is TRBD1 (6 bases). CDR1 and CDR2 (germline): MNHEY, SMNVEV (reference sequence). Trimming removed 3 bases at V and 6 bases at J, with 8 bases between. The CDR3 is 13 residues long. CDR3: CASSFEGDEKLFF. As DNA, the CDR3 is TGTGCCAGCAGTTTCGAGGGGGATGAAAAACTGTTTTTT.

The chain is built from TRBV7-9 and TRBJ2-2; D remains ambiguous. The V gene's germline CDR1 is SEHNR and CDR2 FQNEAQ (reference sequence). The V gene lost 1 base and the J gene lost 2 bases, with 8 bases spanning the gap. The CDR3 runs 15 residues. The CDR3 is CASSLEPQNTGELFF. CDR3 bases: TGTGCCAGCAGCTTAGAGCCCCAAAACACCGGGGAGCTGTTTTTT.

V usage is TRBV9 and J usage is TRBJ2-1; a possible D gene is TRBD2 (6 bases). Trimming stripped 2 bases from V and 1 base from J, with 13 bases between. The CDR3 is made up of 16 amino acids. The germline CDR1 and CDR2 sequences are SGDLS and YYNGEE. In DNA form, the CDR3 reads TGTGCCAGCAGCGTCGGCGGGGTGTATTCCTACAATGAGCAGTTCTTC. Its protein is CASSVGGVYSYNEQFF. Combining the CDR3 with reference TRBV9 and TRBJ2-1 gives the whole variable domain DSGVTQTPKHLITATGQRVTLRCSPRSGDLSVYWYQQSLDQGLQFLIQYYNGEERAKGNILERFSAQQFPDLHSELNLSSLELGDSALYFCASSVGGVYSYNEQFFGPGTRLTVL.

J is TRBJ2-2 and V is TRBV28, with D perhaps TRBD2 (7 bases). The CDR3 has 15 residues. Germline V gene sequence: CDR1 MDHEN, CDR2 SYDVKM. V shed 10 bases and J shed 7 bases, with 22 bases lying between them. The CDR3 spells CAIGLSGGEGGELFF. As DNA, the CDR3 is TGTGCCATCGGCCTATCGGGGGGCGAAGGCGGGGAGCTGTTTTTT.

Within the sample, this clone is medium-sized (0.01 to 0.1%). CDR3 coding DNA: TGTGCCAGCAGATTACTAGCGGGGGGCCCCAATGAGCAGTTCTTC. It yields the protein CASRLLAGGPNEQFF. The chain joins TRBV6-1 to TRBJ2-1; 12 bases map to TRBD2. Germline loops: CDR1 MNHNS, CDR2 SASEGT. V lost 6 bases, J lost 6 bases, and 6 bases stayed unmatched. The CDR3 loop spans 15 amino acids.

The gene calls are TRBV7-6 and TRBJ2-5; 7 positions agree with TRBD2. J gave up 0 bases and V 1 base, and 5 bases lay outside the gene matches. Per germline, CDR1 SGHVS and CDR2 FNYEAQ. This CDR3 contains 16 residues. CDR3 nucleotide sequence: TGTGCCAGCAGCTTAGGGTGGGGGGGATACCAAGAGACCCAGTACTTC. It codes for CASSLGWGGYQETQYF.

The chain links TRBV9 to TRBJ2-3, with TRBD2 matching 9 bases. The germline CDR1 and CDR2 sequences are SGDLS and YYNGEE. The ends lost 0 bases at V and 3 bases at J; junction bases unmatched: 8. The CDR3 consists of 17 residues. The CDR3: CASSVGVWREGTDTQYF. CDR3 in DNA: TGTGCCAGCAGCGTAGGGGTTTGGCGGGAGGGGACAGATACGCAGTATTTT.

J is TRBJ2-2 and V is TRBV5-1; D gene ambiguous. The V gene lost 1 base and the J gene lost 5 bases, with 6 bases spanning the gap. Germline V gives CDR1 SGHRS, CDR2 YFSETQ. CDR3 length: 13 residues. The DNA of the CDR3 is TGCGCCAGCAGCTTGATGTCAACCGGGGAGCTGTTTTTT. This codes for CASSLMSTGELFF.

The CDR3 DNA sequence: TGTGCCAGTAGTACCACAGGAGAAGGATTACCCCAGCATTTT. Translated, it gives CASSTTGEGLPQHF. The rearrangement joins TRBV19 to TRBJ1-5; a possible D gene is TRBD1 (5 bases). This CDR3 is built from 14 residues. Trimming removed 4 bases from V and 10 bases from J, with 17 bases in between. Germline CDR1 LNHDA, CDR2 SQIVND (reference sequence). Drawing the rest from reference TRBV19 and TRBJ1-5, the complete variable domain is DGGITQSPKYLFRKEGQNVTLSCEQNLNHDAMYWYRQDPGQGLRLIYYSQIVNDFQKGDIAEGYSVSREKKESFPLTVTSAQKNPTAFYLCASSTTGEGLPQHFGDGTRLSIL.

This clone was observed a single time. This chain links TRBV7-6 with TRBJ2-5, with D hard to call. Trimming removed 5 bases at V and 0 bases at J, with 4 bases between. This CDR3 is 12 amino acids long. Germline values: CDR1 SGHVS, CDR2 FNYEAQ. Here the CDR3 reads CASSTYQETQYF. The CDR3, as DNA: TGTGCCAGCAGCACCTACCAAGAGACCCAGTACTTC. The full variable domain, completed using reference TRBV7-6 and TRBJ2-5, is GAGVSQSPRYKVTKRGQDVALRCDPISGHVSLYWYRQALGQGPEFLTYFNYEAQQDKSGLPNDRFSAERPEGSISTLTIQRTEQRDSAMYRCASSTYQETQYFGPGTRLLVL.